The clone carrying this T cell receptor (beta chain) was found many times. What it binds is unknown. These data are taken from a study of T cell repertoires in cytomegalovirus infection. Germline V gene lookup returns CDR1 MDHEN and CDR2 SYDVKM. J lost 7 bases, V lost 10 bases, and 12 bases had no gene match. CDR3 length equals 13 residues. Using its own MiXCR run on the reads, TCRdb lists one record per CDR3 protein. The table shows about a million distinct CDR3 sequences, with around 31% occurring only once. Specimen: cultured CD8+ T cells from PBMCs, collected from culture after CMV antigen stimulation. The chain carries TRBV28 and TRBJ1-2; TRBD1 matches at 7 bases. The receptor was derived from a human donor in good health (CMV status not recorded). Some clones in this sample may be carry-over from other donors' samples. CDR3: CATVTPGGGGYTF. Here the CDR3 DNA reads TGTGCCACCGTTACGCCAGGGGGAGGTGGCTACACCTTC.